The present T cell receptor (beta chain) was sequenced within a study of blood T cell repertoires in COVID-19. Per the original methods: Nucleated cell counts were estimated from reference gene primer amplification. Here immunoSEQ multiplex PCR was the method, and the copy in TCRdb shows in-frame clones only, minus some. The V and J calls and clone size come from that table; D and trimming were worked out from the DNA. The sample has 140,000 to 150,000 clones, around 81% seen once. CDR1 SGHTA and CDR2 FQGTGA come from the germline V gene. CDR3 size: 16 residues. After removal of 5 bases from V and 5 bases from J, the junction contained 7 bases not matched to a gene.

Sequenced material: peripheral blood. This TCR came from a human donor in a cohort sampled during active COVID-19. The chain uses TRBV7-3 and TRBJ2-5; 14 nucleotides line up with TRBD2. The CDR3 here is CASSPTGTSGSETQYF. The CDR3, as DNA: TGTGCCAGCAGCCCCACAGGGACTAGCGGGAGTGAGACCCAGTACTTC.